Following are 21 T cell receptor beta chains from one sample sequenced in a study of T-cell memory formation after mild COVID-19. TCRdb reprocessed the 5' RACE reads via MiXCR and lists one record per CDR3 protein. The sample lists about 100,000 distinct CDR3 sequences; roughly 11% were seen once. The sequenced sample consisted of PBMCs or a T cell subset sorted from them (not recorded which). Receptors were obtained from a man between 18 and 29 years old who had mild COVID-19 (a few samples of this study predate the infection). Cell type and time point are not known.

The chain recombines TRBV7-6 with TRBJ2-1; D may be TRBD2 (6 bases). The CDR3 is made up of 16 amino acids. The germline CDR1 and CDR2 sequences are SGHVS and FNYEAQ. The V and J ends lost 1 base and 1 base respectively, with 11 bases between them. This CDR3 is CASSLDIGGSYNEQFF. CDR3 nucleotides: TGTGCCAGCAGCTTAGACATCGGGGGTTCCTACAATGAGCAGTTCTTC. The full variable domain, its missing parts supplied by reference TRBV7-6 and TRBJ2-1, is GAGVSQSPRYKVTKRGQDVALRCDPISGHVSLYWYRQALGQGPEFLTYFNYEAQQDKSGLPNDRFSAERPEGSISTLTIQRTEQRDSAMYRCASSLDIGGSYNEQFFGPGTRLTVL.

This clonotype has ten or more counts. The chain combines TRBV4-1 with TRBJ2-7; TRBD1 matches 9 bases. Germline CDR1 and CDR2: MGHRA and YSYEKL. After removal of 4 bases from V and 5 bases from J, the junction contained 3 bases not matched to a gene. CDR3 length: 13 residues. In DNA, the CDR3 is TGCGCCAGCAGCCCTGGACAGGGGAACGAGCAGTACTTC. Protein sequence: CASSPGQGNEQYF.

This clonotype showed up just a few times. CDR3 DNA: TGTGCCAGCACCCACGGGACTAGCGGGGGGGATCCTAGAAGCTCCTACAATGAGCAGTTCTTC. Protein product: CASTHGTSGGDPRSSYNEQFF. This chain joins TRBV12-3 or TRBV12-4 and TRBJ2-1; TRBD2 matches at 16 bases. The CDR3 sequence is 21 residues long. With V trimmed by 7 bases and J by 0 bases, 15 bases remained unmatched.

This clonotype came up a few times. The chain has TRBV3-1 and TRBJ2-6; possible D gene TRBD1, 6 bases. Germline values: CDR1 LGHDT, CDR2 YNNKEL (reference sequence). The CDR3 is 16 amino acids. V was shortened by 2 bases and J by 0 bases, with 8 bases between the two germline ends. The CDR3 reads CASSQRTVSGANVLTF. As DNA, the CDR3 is TGTGCCAGCAGCCAACGGACAGTCTCTGGGGCCAACGTCCTGACTTTC.

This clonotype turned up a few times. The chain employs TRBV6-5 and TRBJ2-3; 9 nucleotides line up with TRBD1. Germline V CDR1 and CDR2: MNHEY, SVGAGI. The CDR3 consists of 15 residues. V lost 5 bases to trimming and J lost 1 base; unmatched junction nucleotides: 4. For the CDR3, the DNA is TGTGCCAGCAGTCAAACAGGGGGCCGCACAGATACGCAGTATTTT. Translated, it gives CASSQTGGRTDTQYF.

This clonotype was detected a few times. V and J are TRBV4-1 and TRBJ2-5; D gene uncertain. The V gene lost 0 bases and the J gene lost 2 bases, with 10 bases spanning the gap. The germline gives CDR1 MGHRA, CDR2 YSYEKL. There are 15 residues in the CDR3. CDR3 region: CASSQEGIAQETQYF. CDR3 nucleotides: TGCGCCAGCAGCCAAGAAGGGATAGCTCAAGAGACCCAGTACTTC.

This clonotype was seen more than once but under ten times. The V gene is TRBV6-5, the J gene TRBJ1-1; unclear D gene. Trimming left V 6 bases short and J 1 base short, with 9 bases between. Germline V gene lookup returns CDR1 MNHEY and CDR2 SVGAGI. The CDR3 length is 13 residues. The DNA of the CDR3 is TGTGCCAGCAGCCCCTTGGGGAACACTGAAGCTTTCTTT. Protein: CASSPLGNTEAFF.

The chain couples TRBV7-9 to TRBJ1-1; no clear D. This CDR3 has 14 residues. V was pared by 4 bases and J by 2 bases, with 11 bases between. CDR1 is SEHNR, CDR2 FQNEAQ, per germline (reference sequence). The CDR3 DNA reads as TGTGCCAGCAGCTCAGGTCCAGGAAACACTGAAGCTTTCTTT. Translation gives CASSSGPGNTEAFF.

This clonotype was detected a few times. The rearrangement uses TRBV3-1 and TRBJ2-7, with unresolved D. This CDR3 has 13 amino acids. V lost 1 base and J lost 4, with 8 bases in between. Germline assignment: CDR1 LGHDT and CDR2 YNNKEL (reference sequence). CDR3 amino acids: CASSQGVGYEQYF. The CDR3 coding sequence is TGTGCCAGCAGCCAAGGGGTGGGGTACGAGCAGTACTTC.

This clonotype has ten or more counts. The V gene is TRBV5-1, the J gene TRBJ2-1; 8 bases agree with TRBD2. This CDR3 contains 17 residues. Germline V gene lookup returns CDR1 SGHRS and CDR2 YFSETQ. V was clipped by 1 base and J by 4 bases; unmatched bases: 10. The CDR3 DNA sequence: TGCGCCAGCAGCTTGTACGGGGGGACTAGTTCATACAATGAGCAGTTCTTC. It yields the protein CASSLYGGTSSYNEQFF.

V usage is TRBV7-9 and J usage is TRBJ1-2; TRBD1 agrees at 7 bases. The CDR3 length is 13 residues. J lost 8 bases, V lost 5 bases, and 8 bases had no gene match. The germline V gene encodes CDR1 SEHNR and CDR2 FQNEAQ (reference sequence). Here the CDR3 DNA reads TGTGCCAGCAGCCCACAGGGGCACAACGGCTACACCTTC. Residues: CASSPQGHNGYTF.

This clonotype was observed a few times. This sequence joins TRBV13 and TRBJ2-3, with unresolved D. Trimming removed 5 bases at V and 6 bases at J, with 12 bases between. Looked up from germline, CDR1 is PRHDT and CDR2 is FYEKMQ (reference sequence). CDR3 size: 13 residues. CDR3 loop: CASSQEGSDTQYF. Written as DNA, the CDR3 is TGTGCCAGCAGCCAAGAAGGGTCGGATACGCAGTATTTT.

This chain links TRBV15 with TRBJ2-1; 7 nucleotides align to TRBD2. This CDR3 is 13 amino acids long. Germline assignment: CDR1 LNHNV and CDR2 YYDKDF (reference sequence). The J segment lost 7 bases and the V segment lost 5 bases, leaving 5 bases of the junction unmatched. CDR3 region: CATSGLGRNEQFF. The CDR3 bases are TGTGCCACCAGCGGACTAGGTCGGAATGAGCAGTTCTTC.

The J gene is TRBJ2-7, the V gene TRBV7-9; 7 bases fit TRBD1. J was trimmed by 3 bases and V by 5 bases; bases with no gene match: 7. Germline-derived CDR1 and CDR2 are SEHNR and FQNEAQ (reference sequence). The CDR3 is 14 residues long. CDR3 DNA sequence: TGTGCCAGCAGCGACCCGGGACAGTACTACGAGCAGTACTTC. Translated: CASSDPGQYYEQYF.

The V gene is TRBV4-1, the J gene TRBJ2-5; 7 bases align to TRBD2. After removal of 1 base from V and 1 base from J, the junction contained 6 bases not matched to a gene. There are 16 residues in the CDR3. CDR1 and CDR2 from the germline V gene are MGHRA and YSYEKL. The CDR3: CASSQVPGLLQETQYF. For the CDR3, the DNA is TGCGCCAGCAGCCAAGTACCGGGACTACTCCAAGAGACCCAGTACTTC.

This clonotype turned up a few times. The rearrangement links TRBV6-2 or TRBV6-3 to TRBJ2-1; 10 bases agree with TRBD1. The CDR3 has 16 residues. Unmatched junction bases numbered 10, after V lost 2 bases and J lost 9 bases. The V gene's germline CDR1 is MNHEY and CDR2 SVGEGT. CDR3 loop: CASSYPGQGYRIEQFF. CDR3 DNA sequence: TGTGCCAGCAGTTACCCGGGACAGGGGTACAGGATTGAGCAGTTCTTC.

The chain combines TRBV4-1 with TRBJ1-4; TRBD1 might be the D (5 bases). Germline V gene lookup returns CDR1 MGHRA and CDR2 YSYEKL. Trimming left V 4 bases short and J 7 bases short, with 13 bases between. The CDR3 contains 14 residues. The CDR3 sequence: CASSPQGGGEKLFF. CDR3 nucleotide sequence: TGCGCCAGCAGCCCCCAGGGAGGTGGTGAAAAACTGTTTTTT.

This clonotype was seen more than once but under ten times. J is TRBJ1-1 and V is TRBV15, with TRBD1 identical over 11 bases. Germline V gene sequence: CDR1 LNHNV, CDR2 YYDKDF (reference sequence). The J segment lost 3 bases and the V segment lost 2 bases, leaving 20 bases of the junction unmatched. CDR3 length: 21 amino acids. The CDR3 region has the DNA TGTGCCACCAGCAGAACCGGCATTGGACAGGGGGCTTTTTTAGGGTACACTGAAGCTTTCTTT. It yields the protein CATSRTGIGQGAFLGYTEAFF.

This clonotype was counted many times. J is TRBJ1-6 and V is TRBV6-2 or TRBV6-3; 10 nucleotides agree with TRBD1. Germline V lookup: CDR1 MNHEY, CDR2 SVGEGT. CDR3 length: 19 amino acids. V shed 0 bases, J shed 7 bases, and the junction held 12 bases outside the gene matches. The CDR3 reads CASSYSITSGTGENSPLHF. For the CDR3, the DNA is TGTGCCAGCAGTTACTCGATTACTTCCGGGACAGGGGAAAATTCACCCCTCCACTTT.

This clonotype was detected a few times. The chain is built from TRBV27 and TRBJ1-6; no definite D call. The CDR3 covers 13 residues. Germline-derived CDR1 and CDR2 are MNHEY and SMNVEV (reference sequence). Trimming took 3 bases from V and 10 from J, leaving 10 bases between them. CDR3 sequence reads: CASSFAGRSPLHF. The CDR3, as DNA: TGTGCCAGCAGTTTCGCAGGTCGATCACCCCTCCACTTT.

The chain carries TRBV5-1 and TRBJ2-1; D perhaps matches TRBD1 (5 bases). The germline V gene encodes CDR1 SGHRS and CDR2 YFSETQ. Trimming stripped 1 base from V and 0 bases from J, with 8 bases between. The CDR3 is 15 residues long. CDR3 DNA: TGCGCCAGCAGCTTGACAGGTAGCTCCTACAATGAGCAGTTCTTC. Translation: CASSLTGSSYNEQFF.